A single sample gave rise to the 13 T cell receptor beta chains below, sequenced in a study of blood T cell repertoires in COVID-19. Method: immunoSEQ multiplex PCR; TCRdb's copy keeps in-frame clones and lacks some. The table includes 150,000 to 200,000 clones, roughly 87% detected once. Sequenced: peripheral blood. The source of these receptors is an older woman with COVID-19, enrolled during active disease.

The chain carries TRBV9 and TRBJ2-3; 7 bases align to TRBD2. The CDR3 is 16 residues long. CDR1 is SGDLS, CDR2 YYNGEE, per germline. V trimming: 0 bases; J trimming: 4 bases; junction bases outside the gene matches: 8. CDR3 residues: CASSVVGSLAADTQYF. The CDR3 DNA sequence: TGTGCCAGCAGCGTAGTGGGATCGCTAGCGGCAGATACGCAGTATTTT.

The rearrangement joins TRBV30 to TRBJ1-4, with a tentative D call TRBD1 (6 bases). This CDR3 is built from 11 residues. V dropped 0 bases and J dropped 15 bases, with 11 bases sitting between them. Germline V CDR1 and CDR2: GTSNPN, SVGIG (reference sequence). CDR3: CAWSVQGIMFF. The DNA of the CDR3 is TGTGCCTGGAGTGTCCAGGGGATAATGTTTTTT.

The chain employs TRBV5-1 and TRBJ2-1, with 8 bases fitting TRBD1. The ends lost 0 bases at V and 2 bases at J; junction bases unmatched: 1. Germline assignment: CDR1 SGHRS and CDR2 YFSETQ. This CDR3 contains 15 residues. The CDR3 is CASSLEQGAYNEQFF. In nucleotides, the CDR3 is TGCGCCAGCAGCTTGGAACAGGGGGCCTACAATGAGCAGTTCTTC.

The chain recombines TRBV7-8 with TRBJ2-2; the match to TRBD1 covers 9 bases. V was pared by 5 bases and J by 6 bases, with 13 bases of the junction left unmatched. The germline V gene has CDR1 SGHVS and CDR2 FQNEAQ. The CDR3 sequence is 17 residues long. The CDR3 protein is CASSDKPGQGGAGELFF. CDR3 in DNA: TGTGCCAGCAGCGATAAACCGGGACAGGGTGGCGCCGGGGAGCTGTTTTTT.

The chain has TRBV9 and TRBJ2-2; 7 positions match TRBD2. Germline V gives CDR1 SGDLS, CDR2 YYNGEE. This CDR3 spans 15 amino acids. Germline trimming cut 0 bases from V and 8 bases from J; bases unmatched to any gene: 7. For the CDR3, the DNA is TGTGCCAGCAGCGTAGCGGGAGTCGGGAGGGGGGAGCTGTTTTTT. Translated: CASSVAGVGRGELFF.

This chain uses TRBV2 with TRBJ2-2, with a weak D call TRBD1 (5 bases). This CDR3 is 17 amino acids long. The germline V and J ends were trimmed by 6 bases and 2 bases, with 19 bases remaining between them. In germline, CDR1 is SNHLY, CDR2 FYNNEI. CDR3 bases: TGTGCCAGCAGCCCAAATGGGGCTGACTTTAACACCGGGGAGCTGTTTTTT. It is translated as CASSPNGADFNTGELFF.

This clone has just a few counts. The chain carries TRBV28 and TRBJ1-5; a weak D match, TRBD1 (5 bases). The V gene's germline CDR1 is MDHEN and CDR2 SYDVKM. V was shortened by 11 bases and J by 1 base, with 12 bases between the two germline ends. This CDR3 comprises 13 residues. The CDR3 nucleotides read TGTGCCGCCAGCGGGGACAGCAATCAGCCCCAGCATTTT. Translation: CAASGDSNQPQHF.

This clone showed up just a few times. The V gene is TRBV6-2 or TRBV6-3, the J gene TRBJ1-5, with 9 bases aligning to TRBD1. This CDR3 is 16 amino acids long. Germline CDR1 MNHEY, CDR2 SVGEGT. V lost 2 bases to trimming and J lost 5 bases; unmatched junction nucleotides: 7. The CDR3 region has the DNA TGTGCCAGCAGTTACGGACCGGGACAGGGCCATCAGCCCCAGCATTTT. This gives the protein CASSYGPGQGHQPQHF.

The chain recombines TRBV5-1 with TRBJ2-7, with 8 bases fitting TRBD2. After removal of 2 bases from V and 4 bases from J, the junction contained 14 bases not matched to a gene. The CDR3 spans 17 residues. Germline values: CDR1 SGHRS, CDR2 YFSETQ. The CDR3: CASSLGPGLGRGYEQYF. In DNA form, the CDR3 reads TGCGCCAGCAGCTTAGGCCCGGGACTAGGACGGGGATACGAGCAGTACTTC. Supplemented by reference TRBV5-1 and TRBJ2-7, the full variable domain reads KAGVTQTPRYLIKTRGQQVTLSCSPISGHRSVSWYQQTPGQGLQFLFEYFSETQRNKGNFPGRFSGRQFSNSRSEMNVSTLELGDSALYLCASSLGPGLGRGYEQYFGPGTRLTVT.

The chain is built from TRBV5-4 and TRBJ2-3; 12 bases match TRBD2. Looked up from germline, CDR1 is SGHNT and CDR2 is YYREEE (reference sequence). The CDR3 has 15 amino acids. Germline trimming cut 8 bases from V and 5 bases from J; bases unmatched to any gene: 9. For the CDR3, the DNA is TGTGCCAGTTACCCTAGCGGGAGGGCCATAGATACGCAGTATTTT. It encodes CASYPSGRAIDTQYF.

This chain uses TRBV28 with TRBJ1-5; 12 bases align to TRBD1. Looked up from germline, CDR1 is MDHEN and CDR2 is SYDVKM. The V and J ends lost 4 bases and 6 bases, in that order; junction bases with no gene match: 7. There are 16 residues in the CDR3. CDR3 DNA: TGTGCCAGCAGTTCCGCCGGGACAGGGGGCTCTCAGCCCCAGCATTTT. Translated, it gives CASSSAGTGGSQPQHF.

Here the CDR3 reads CAISDRVEQFF. The CDR3 DNA is TGTGCCATCAGTGACAGGGTAGAGCAGTTCTTC. The V call is TRBV10-3, the J call TRBJ2-1, with D possibly matching TRBD1 (5 bases). CDR3 length: 11 residues. CDR1 ENHRY and CDR2 SYGVKD come from the germline V gene. Trimming removed 3 bases from V and 10 bases from J, with 7 bases in between.

The V and J genes are TRBV5-1 and TRBJ2-7, with TRBD1 identical over 9 bases. J gave up 0 bases and V 4 bases, and 5 bases lay outside the gene matches. The germline CDR1 and CDR2 sequences are SGHRS and YFSETQ. This CDR3 is 15 amino acids long. The CDR3 loop is CASSRTGANSYEQYF. The CDR3 DNA sequence: TGCGCCAGCAGCAGGACAGGGGCCAACTCCTACGAGCAGTACTTC.